This TCR beta chain was sequenced in a study of beta chain features in type 1 diabetes. Study-level information: In age, gender and cell yields, patients were similar to healthy donors. Investigators examined more than 90 million sorted cells across all samples.

Study results and caveats: More deletions and fewer insertions at VDJ junctions were found in patients with type 1 diabetes. Patients with Type 1 diabetes showed moderately but significantly shorter TCRB CDR3s in all four CD4+ subsets.

This clone is medium-sized (0.01 to 0.1%) within its sample. Its antigen is unknown. The authors reverse transcribed all of the isolated RNA, so sequencing captured expressed TCRB transcripts. TCRdb's table, derived via immunoSEQ multiplex PCR, lists solely in-frame clones and lacks some. The sample contains about 120,000 clones, 17% of which appear only once. CDR3 size: 13 residues. Trimming left V 7 bases short and J 4 bases short, with 10 bases between. What was sequenced was central memory CD4+ T cells from blood. This sequence joins TRBV23-1 and TRBJ1-4, with D unresolved. TRBV23-1 is placed among ORFs of uncertain function. The sequence was obtained from a man younger than 35 with type 1 diabetes. CDR3 in amino acids: CASIEQHNEKLFF. The DNA for the CDR3 is TGCGCCAGCATAGAGCAACATAATGAAAAACTGTTTTTT.